This entry describes one T cell receptor beta chain. This clonotype appeared many times. Its specific antigen is unknown. No qualities accompany the bases; no much larger clone lies one base away. The treatment or condition label of this sample denotes: allogeneic hematopoietic cell transplantation with graft depleted of TCRalphabeta T cells and CD19 B cells. The transplant recipients were children given TCRalphabeta/CD19-depleted allogeneic hematopoietic cell grafts. This record comes from a study of T-cell reconstitution after alpha-beta-depleted transplantation in children (dated by TCRdb to about 2016). The study in broad terms: Using TCR repertoire profiling, the study followed T-cell immune reconstitution in a quantitative way in children after TCRalphabeta/CD19-depleted allogeneic hematopoietic cell transplantation. What the research found in general, with its limitations: In some patients, high TCRbeta diversity at day 60 was attributed to recipient T cells and intrathymic progenitors that had survived conditioning. Hyperexpanded clone frequencies declined over subsequent months; after one year, T-cell counts and TCRbeta diversity were mostly attributed to newly produced T cells. Apparently early alphabetaT-cell count recovery about two months after transplant reportedly relied on only several hundred rapidly expanded clones derived from non-depleted graft cells.

The library was obtained by PCR. The instrument given in TCRdb is Illumina HiSeq 2500. TCR library preparation used molecular barcoding, with unique molecular identifiers applied to normalize quantification of the TCRbeta repertoire. Through fastp at Q25 and MiXCR, TCRdb rebuilt clones from the public reads, retaining in-frame beta chains. Each CDR3 protein appears once, grouped with its most common genes and DNA. Within this sample are 250,000 to 300,000 distinct CDR3 sequences, with 10% of them counted one time only. Approximately 7.6% of the sample is in the top ten clones. Per the germline V gene (reference sequence), SEHNR is the CDR1 and FQNEAQ is the CDR2. The V and J ends are trimmed by 5 bases and 8 bases, leaving 15 bases between them. Inclusive of the bounding cysteine and phenylalanine, the CDR3 is 14 residues long. Of the read, only the CDR3 DNA is kept; its 42 bases are in frame from base 1.

This receptor chain uses TRBV7-9 and TRBJ2-2, with the D segment possibly TRBD1 or TRBD2, each aligning over 5 bases. This clonotype originated in a boy in the first two years of life with acute myeloid leukemia, due to receive a stem cell transplant. The starting material was PBMCs, obtained before TCRalphabeta/CD19-depleted stem cell transplant. For the CDR3, the sequence is CASSTDSGWGELFF. The DNA sequence is TGTGCCAGCAGCACTGACAGCGGCTGGGGGGAGCTGTTTTTT. The entire variable domain, with the stretches around the CDR3 drawn from the reference TRBV7-9 and TRBJ2-2 proteins, is DTGVSQNPRHKITKRGQNVTFRCDPISEHNRLYWYRQTLGQGPEFLTYFQNEAQLEKSRLLSDRFSAERPKGSFSTLEIQRTEQGDSAMYLCASSTDSGWGELFFGEGSRLTVL.